This record looks at one T cell receptor beta chain sequence and its context. What it recognizes is unknown. Per the germline V gene, CDR1 is MDHEN and CDR2 is SYDVKM. The CDR3 consists of 14 residues. V lost 8 bases and J 0 bases, leaving 14 bases between the germline ends. Profiled with immunoSEQ multiplex PCR; TCRdb holds only in-frame clones, not every one. The sample includes 75,000 to 90,000 clones, about 89% of them seen just once. These data are taken from a study of OX40 agonist ivuxolimab in advanced cancers. Turning to the study itself: With ivuxolimab, an agonistic anti-OX40 (CD134) antibody, patients were treated. Hepatocellular carcinoma, melanoma, renal cell or head and neck cancer occurred in dose-escalation patients. Partial responses occurred in three patients (one hepatocellular carcinoma, two cutaneous melanoma).

Study-level results: The study observed clonal expansion of CD4+ and CD8+ blood T cells by week 6 at 0.1 to 3.0 mg/kg.

Sequenced here: CD4+ or CD8+ T cells sorted from blood, sampled in a trial of the OX40 agonist ivuxolimab. This sequence joins TRBV28 and TRBJ2-7; D is unresolved. This receptor was taken from an adult with an advanced solid tumor such as melanoma, head and neck, liver or kidney cancer. The CDR3 sequence is CASGIMGSSYEQYF. The CDR3 bases are TGTGCCAGCGGTATCATGGGTAGCTCCTACGAGCAGTACTTC.